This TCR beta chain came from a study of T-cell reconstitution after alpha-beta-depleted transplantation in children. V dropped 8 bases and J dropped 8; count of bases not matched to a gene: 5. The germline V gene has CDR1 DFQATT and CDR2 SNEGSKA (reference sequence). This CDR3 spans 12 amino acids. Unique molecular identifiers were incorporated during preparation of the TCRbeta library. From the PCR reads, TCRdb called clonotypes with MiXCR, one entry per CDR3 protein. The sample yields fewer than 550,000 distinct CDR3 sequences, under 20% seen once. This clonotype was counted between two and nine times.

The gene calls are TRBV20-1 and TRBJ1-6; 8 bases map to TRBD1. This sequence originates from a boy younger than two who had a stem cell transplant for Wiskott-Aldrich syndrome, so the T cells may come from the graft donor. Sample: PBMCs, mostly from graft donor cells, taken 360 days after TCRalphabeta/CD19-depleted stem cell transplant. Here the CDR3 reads CSSGQGYSPLHF. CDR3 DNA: TGCAGTTCCGGACAGGGCTATTCACCCCTCCACTTT.